One and the same sample provided the 25 T cell receptor beta chains below, sequenced in a study of T cell responses to AZD1222 COVID-19 vaccine. TCRdb's copy holds only in-frame clones and misses some; the assay was immunoSEQ multiplex PCR. Of 150,000 or so clones listed, around 90% are singletons. The sample was peripheral blood, taken on day 0 of AZD1222 vaccination. These receptors were obtained from an adult in good health.

The chain links TRBV5-1 to TRBJ2-2; 9 bases agree with TRBD1. Germline-derived CDR1 and CDR2 are SGHRS and YFSETQ. V trimming: 2 bases; J trimming: 5 bases; junction bases outside the gene matches: 4. The CDR3 is 15 amino acids. The CDR3 region has the DNA TGCGCCAGCAGCTTCCGGACAGGGGTTACCGGGGAGCTGTTTTTT. It translates to CASSFRTGVTGELFF.

J is TRBJ1-3 and V is TRBV5-6; TRBD1 is a possible D gene (5 bases). The CDR3 has 14 amino acids. Trimming took 0 bases from V and 4 from J, leaving 8 bases between them. The germline CDR1 and CDR2 sequences are SGHDT and YYEEEE. In DNA, the CDR3 is TGTGCCAGCAGCTTGGGGGGGTACGGAAACACCATATATTTT. Its protein is CASSLGGYGNTIYF.

This rearrangement joins TRBV5-6 to TRBJ1-5; no definite D call. The germline CDR1 and CDR2 sequences are SGHDT and YYEEEE. Trimming shortened V by 1 base and J by 1 base, and 12 bases separated the two germline ends. CDR3 length: 16 amino acids. Here the CDR3 reads CASSLLVGGSNQPQHF. The CDR3 DNA follows: TGTGCCAGCAGCTTGTTGGTCGGTGGGAGCAATCAGCCCCAGCATTTT.

This clone was seen once. The V gene is TRBV5-6, the J gene TRBJ1-5; tentative D call: TRBD1 (6 bases). There are 14 residues in the CDR3. In germline, CDR1 is SGHDT, CDR2 YYEEEE. The ends were cut back, 2 bases at V and 5 bases at J, with 11 bases in the middle. CDR3 DNA: TGTGCCAGCAGCTTTCAGGGGCGAGATCAGCCCCAGCATTTT. This codes for CASSFQGRDQPQHF.

The chain combines TRBV2 with TRBJ2-5; D is unresolved. Germline V gene lookup returns CDR1 SNHLY and CDR2 FYNNEI. The V end was cut by 5 bases, the J end by 1 base, with 2 bases between. This CDR3 is 11 amino acids long. In DNA form, the CDR3 reads TGTGCCAGCAGTTTCCAAGAGACCCAGTACTTC. This codes for CASSFQETQYF. Supplemented by reference TRBV2 and TRBJ2-5, the full variable domain reads EPEVTQTPSHQVTQMGQEVILRCVPISNHLYFYWYRQILGQKVEFLVSFYNNEISEKSEIFDDQFSVERPDGSNFTLKIRSTKLEDSAMYFCASSFQETQYFGPGTRLLVL.

The rearrangement joins TRBV5-6 to TRBJ2-1; D is uncertain. Germline lookup yields CDR1 SGHDT and CDR2 YYEEEE. This CDR3 contains 12 residues. Trimming took off 5 bases at V and 7 bases at J, with 10 bases between the two ends. The CDR3 sequence is CASSHTLNEQFF. The CDR3 region has the DNA TGTGCCAGCAGTCATACTTTAAATGAGCAGTTCTTC.

The genes are TRBV7-9 and TRBJ1-6, with 10 bases aligning to TRBD1. The J segment lost 4 bases and the V segment lost 5 bases, leaving 8 bases of the junction unmatched. Germline CDR1 reads SEHNR; CDR2 reads FQNEAQ (reference sequence). This CDR3 is built from 17 residues. The CDR3 is CASSGTRTGGYNSPLHF. The CDR3, as DNA: TGTGCCAGCAGCGGTACGCGGACAGGGGGGTATAATTCACCCCTCCACTTT.

This clone showed up just once. V is TRBV27 and J is TRBJ2-6; the D is unclear. Germline CDR1 reads MNHEY; CDR2 reads SMNVEV (reference sequence). With 3 bases removed from V and 2 bases from J, the gap between germline ends came to 8 bases. CDR3 length: 15 amino acids. CDR3 sequence reads: CASSFSGAGANVLTF. In DNA, the CDR3 is TGTGCCAGCAGTTTTTCGGGCGCTGGGGCCAACGTCCTGACTTTC. Full variable domain (rest looked up from reference TRBV27 and TRBJ2-6): EAQVTQNPRYLITVTGKKLTVTCSQNMNHEYMSWYRQDPGLGLRQIYYSMNVEVTDKGDVPEGYKVSRKEKRNFPLILESPSPNQTSLYFCASSFSGAGANVLTFGAGSRLTVL.

This clone was detected only a few times. The rearrangement uses TRBV12-5 and TRBJ2-1; 9 bases match TRBD2. This CDR3 has 16 residues. V shed 4 bases and J 7 bases; nucleotides not matched to a gene: 11. Germline V gene data show CDR1 as LGHNT and CDR2 as FRNRAP. The CDR3 protein is CASGSGAGGSGNEQFF. CDR3 in DNA: TGTGCTAGTGGTTCCGGAGCGGGGGGTAGTGGAAATGAGCAGTTCTTC.

This sequence joins TRBV5-5 and TRBJ1-2; D gene uncertain. Germline V gene data show CDR1 as SGHKS and CDR2 as YYEKEE (reference sequence). V lost 0 bases and J lost 4, with 10 bases in between. The CDR3 totals 14 residues. In DNA form, the CDR3 reads TGTGCCAGCAGCTTGGAATTGGATATCTATGGCTACACCTTC. Translating it yields CASSLELDIYGYTF.

The rearrangement links TRBV15 to TRBJ2-5; no clear D. Trimming left V 4 bases short and J 2 bases short, with 8 bases between. Per the germline V gene, CDR1 is LNHNV and CDR2 is YYDKDF (reference sequence). The CDR3 length is 13 residues. The CDR3, as DNA: TGTGCCACCAGCATTGGACCTCAAGAGACCCAGTACTTC. Translating it yields CATSIGPQETQYF.

The CDR3 sequence is CASSESRGPTDTQYF. The DNA of the CDR3 is TGCGCCAGCAGTGAGTCAAGGGGGCCCACAGATACGCAGTATTTT. This rearrangement joins TRBV10-1 to TRBJ2-3, with TRBD1 matching 7 bases. The CDR3 is 15 residues long. Germline V CDR1 and CDR2: WNHNN, SYGVQD (reference sequence). The ends lost 0 bases at V and 2 bases at J; junction bases unmatched: 2.

This clone was counted once. The rearrangement uses TRBV3-1 (or the pseudogene TRBV3-2) and TRBJ2-7; a possible D gene is TRBD2 (6 bases). This CDR3 spans 12 amino acids. V was shortened by 3 bases and J by 6 bases, with 9 bases between the two germline ends. In germline, CDR1 is LGHDT, CDR2 YNNKEL (reference sequence). The CDR3 region has the DNA TGTGCCAGCAGCCAGGGACTGTTCGAGCAGTACTTC. Amino acids: CASSQGLFEQYF.

The chain couples TRBV6-6 to TRBJ2-1; TRBD2 agrees at 7 bases. The CDR3 spans 15 residues. The V and J ends lost 5 bases and 2 bases, in that order; junction bases with no gene match: 6. CDR1 is MNHNY, CDR2 SVGAGI, per germline (reference sequence). DNA of the CDR3: TGTGCCAGCAGTCCTGCGGGGGTCCCCTACAATGAGCAGTTCTTC. This sequence encodes CASSPAGVPYNEQFF.

The chain joins TRBV3-1 (or the pseudogene TRBV3-2) to TRBJ2-3; TRBD2 aligns across 10 bases. Germline V gene sequence: CDR1 LGHDT, CDR2 YNNKEL (reference sequence). V lost 1 base and J lost 0; bases outside the gene matches: 10. The CDR3 has 19 residues. The CDR3 nucleotides are TGTGCCAGCAGCCAAGGGTGGCTAGCGGGGGCTCATAGCACAGATACGCAGTATTTT. As protein: CASSQGWLAGAHSTDTQYF.

To note about this clone: The germline gene is not matched at one end of the junction; a read error may be the cause. The CDR3 here is CASSSAGTASPLHF. CDR3 sequence (DNA): TGTGCCAGCAGCTCCGCCGGGACAGCCAGCCCTTTACACTTC. The genes are TRBV6-5 and TRBJ2-7; 7 bases match TRBD1. Germline V gives CDR1 MNHEY, CDR2 SVGAGI. This CDR3 is 14 amino acids long.

This clone was recorded a few times. This rearrangement joins TRBV10-3 to TRBJ2-5, with TRBD2 identical over 11 bases. Looked up from germline, CDR1 is ENHRY and CDR2 is SYGVKD. The V segment lost 10 bases and the J segment 5 bases; nucleotides outside the gene matches: 9. There are 14 residues in the CDR3. The CDR3 DNA is TGTGCCACCCGAACTAGCGGGGGTGGTGAGACCCAGTACTTC. Amino acid sequence: CATRTSGGGETQYF.

With respect to this clone: The CDR3 end shows no conserved phenylalanine or tryptophan, and so a read error is likely. The chain carries TRBV9 and TRBJ1-1, with no clear D. Germline CDR1 SGDLS, CDR2 YYNGEE. There are 14 residues in the CDR3. V was shortened by 4 bases and J by 1 base, with 11 bases between the two germline ends. CDR3 residues: CASSPSQRNTEAFS. DNA of the CDR3: TGTGCCAGCAGCCCGAGCCAGAGGAACACTGAAGCTTTCTCT.

The V and J genes are TRBV24-1 and TRBJ2-2, with a tentative D call TRBD2 (6 bases). Trimming pared 4 bases from V and 0 bases from J, leaving 11 bases between. From germline, CDR1 is KGHDR and CDR2 SFDVKD. The CDR3 is 16 residues long. Here the CDR3 reads CATSESGGSNTGELFF. The CDR3 region has the DNA TGTGCCACCAGTGAGTCCGGGGGTTCGAACACCGGGGAGCTGTTTTTT.

V and J are TRBV5-1 and TRBJ1-4; 9 nucleotides line up with TRBD1. The germline CDR1 and CDR2 sequences are SGHRS and YFSETQ. Trimming removed 4 bases from V and 1 base from J; junction bases left unmatched: 5. CDR3 length: 16 amino acids. In DNA, the CDR3 is TGCGCCAGCAGCAAGGGGACAGGGATAACTAATGAAAAACTGTTTTTT. Its translation: CASSKGTGITNEKLFF.

The chain is built from TRBV5-1 and TRBJ2-7; tentatively, D is TRBD2 (5 bases). The CDR3 is 13 amino acids. V lost 2 bases to trimming and J lost 2 bases, with 8 bases between them. Per the germline V gene, CDR1 is SGHRS and CDR2 is YFSETQ. The CDR3 region is CASSLAAAYEQYF. The CDR3, as DNA: TGCGCCAGCAGCTTAGCGGCCGCCTACGAGCAGTACTTC.

This clone has more than one count but fewer than ten. The genes are TRBV29-1 and TRBJ2-5, with TRBD2 identical over 11 bases. Germline V lookup: CDR1 SQVTM, CDR2 ANQGSEA. V dropped 0 bases and J dropped 5; count of bases not matched to a gene: 5. The CDR3 runs to 15 residues. The CDR3 region is CSVEDLLAGGETQYF. CDR3 coding DNA: TGCAGCGTTGAAGATCTGCTAGCGGGGGGCGAGACCCAGTACTTC.

This clone has a single count. V and J are TRBV28 and TRBJ2-3; no definite D call. Germline assignment: CDR1 MDHEN and CDR2 SYDVKM. This CDR3 is 14 amino acids long. V dropped 7 bases and J dropped 3 bases, with 14 bases sitting between them. DNA of the CDR3: TGTGCCAGCACCCCGTTGGGGATTACAGATACGCAGTATTTT. Translation gives CASTPLGITDTQYF.

The rearrangement joins TRBV5-4 to TRBJ2-7, with D possibly called TRBD1 or TRBD2 (5 bases each). The CDR3 length is 14 residues. CDR1 is SGHNT and CDR2 is YYREEE in the germline V gene (reference sequence). The ends were cut back, 0 bases at V and 3 bases at J, with 10 bases in the middle. CDR3 region: CASSLDGDRYEQYF. DNA for the CDR3: TGTGCCAGCAGCTTGGACGGGGACCGCTACGAGCAGTACTTC. The variable domain in full, with the rest retrieved from reference TRBV5-4 and TRBJ2-7, is ETGVTQSPTHLIKTRGQQVTLRCSSQSGHNTVSWYQQALGQGPQFIFQYYREEENGRGNFPPRFSGLQFPNYSSELNVNALELDDSALYLCASSLDGDRYEQYFGPGTRLTVT.

In this sample, this clone turned up once. The chain carries TRBV19 and TRBJ2-7; tentatively, D is TRBD2 (6 bases). From germline, CDR1 is LNHDA and CDR2 SQIVND (reference sequence). This CDR3 comprises 14 residues. V was trimmed by 2 bases and J by 2 bases, leaving 10 bases between them. CDR3 bases: TGTGCCAGTAGTATACGGGACTTAGCCTACGAGCAGTACTTC. Amino acids: CASSIRDLAYEQYF.